These 8 T cell receptor beta chains share one sample of origin, sequenced in a study of molecular identifiers for immune sequencing clone quantification. From the PCR reads, TCRdb called clonotypes with MiXCR, one entry per CDR3 protein. The profile shows about 510,000 distinct CDR3 sequences, about a fifth of them singletons. The sequencing sample was made of naive CD8+ T cells from blood, with Jurkat cell RNA spiked in. Subset meaning: FACS-sorted CD8+CD4-CCR7+CD45RA+ naive T cells. These receptors were collected from a human donor in good health. Some libraries in this study had Jurkat cell RNA spiked in.

Of note for this clonotype: Since a much larger clone is just one base distant, this may be a read error. The CDR3 region is CAGSLAASGEQYF. The CDR3, as DNA: TGTGCCGGCAGCTTAGCGGCTAGTGGCGAGCAGTACTTC. The rearrangement uses TRBV7-9 and TRBJ2-7; D might be TRBD2 (6 bases). Germline-derived CDR1 and CDR2 are SEHNR and FQNEAQ (reference sequence). The CDR3 runs 13 residues.

The chain joins TRBV20-1 to TRBJ2-7; 8 nucleotides match TRBD2. Trimming took 0 bases from V and 3 from J; bases not matched to a gene: 4. Germline V gene sequence: CDR1 DFQATT, CDR2 SNEGSKA (reference sequence). The CDR3 contains 14 residues. The CDR3 sequence is CSARDGRAFYEQYF. Here the CDR3 DNA reads TGCAGTGCTAGAGACGGGAGGGCCTTCTACGAGCAGTACTTC.

V and J are TRBV7-2 and TRBJ2-7; possible D gene TRBD2, 7 bases. Germline-derived CDR1 and CDR2 are SGHTA and FQGNSA. The CDR3 is 14 residues long. Trimming left V 4 bases short and J 5 bases short, with 15 bases between. The CDR3 bases are TGTGCCAGCAGCTGGACCAGGGAGGGGGACGAGCAGTACTTC. This encodes CASSWTREGDEQYF.

This clonotype appeared a few times. V gene TRBV24-1 combines with J gene TRBJ2-1; D is tentatively TRBD1 or TRBD2 (5 bases each). Trimming removed 3 bases at V and 9 bases at J, with 8 bases between. Germline values: CDR1 KGHDR, CDR2 SFDVKD. The CDR3 length is 12 residues. The CDR3 spells CATSDRGPEQFF. In nucleotides, the CDR3 is TGTGCCACCAGTGATAGGGGACCTGAGCAGTTCTTC.

This clonotype was found many times. This chain's CDR3 is CSARTQGAVTGELFF. DNA of the CDR3: TGCAGTGCTAGAACCCAGGGGGCGGTCACCGGGGAGCTGTTTTTT. The rearrangement joins TRBV20-1 to TRBJ2-2; 8 positions agree with TRBD1. Germline CDR1 reads DFQATT; CDR2 reads SNEGSKA (reference sequence). This CDR3 has 15 amino acids. J gave up 4 bases and V 2 bases, and 6 bases lay outside the gene matches.

Details on this clonotype: This may be a read error, as it is one base from a much larger clone. The V gene is TRBV27, the J gene TRBJ1-1, with 7 nucleotides matching TRBD1. This CDR3 is built from 15 residues. Trimming took 8 bases from V and 3 from J; bases not matched to a gene: 12. The germline V gene has CDR1 MNHEY and CDR2 SMNVEV (reference sequence). The CDR3 DNA sequence: TGTGCCAGCCACAAAATCACAGGGGTTTACACTGAAGCTTTCTTT. Its translation is CASHKITGVYTEAFF.

This chain joins TRBV19 and TRBJ2-4, with TRBD1 as a possible D gene (5 bases). The ends were cut back, 3 bases at V and 0 bases at J, with 18 bases in the middle. CDR3 length: 18 residues. Germline CDR1 is LNHDA and CDR2 is SQIVND (reference sequence). Here the CDR3 reads CASSIQGARSLAKNIQYF. In DNA form, the CDR3 reads TGTGCCAGTAGTATTCAGGGTGCCCGATCTCTAGCCAAAAACATTCAGTACTTC.

As to this clonotype: A much larger clone is a single base away; this may be a read error. The gene calls are TRBV4-3 and TRBJ1-4; D ambiguous. The CDR3 length is 16 residues. Germline CDR1 LGHNA, CDR2 YSLEER. Here the CDR3 DNA reads TGCGCCAGCAGCCAAGATCGGTGGGCAACTAATGAAGAACTGTTTTTT. Translated, it gives CASSQDRWATNEELFF.